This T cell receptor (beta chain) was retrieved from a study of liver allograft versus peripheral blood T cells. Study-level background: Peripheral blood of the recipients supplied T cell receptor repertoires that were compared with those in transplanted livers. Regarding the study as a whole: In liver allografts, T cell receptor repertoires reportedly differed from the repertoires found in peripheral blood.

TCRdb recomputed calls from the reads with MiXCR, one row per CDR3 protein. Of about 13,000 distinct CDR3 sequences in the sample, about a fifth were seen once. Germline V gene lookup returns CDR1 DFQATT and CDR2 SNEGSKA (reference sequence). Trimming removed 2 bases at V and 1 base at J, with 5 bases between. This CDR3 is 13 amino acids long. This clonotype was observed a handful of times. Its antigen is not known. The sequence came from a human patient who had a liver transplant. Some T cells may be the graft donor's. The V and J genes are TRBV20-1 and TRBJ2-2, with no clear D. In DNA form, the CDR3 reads TGCAGTGCTAGAAGAAGGAACACCGGGGAGCTGTTTTTT. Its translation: CSARRRNTGELFF.